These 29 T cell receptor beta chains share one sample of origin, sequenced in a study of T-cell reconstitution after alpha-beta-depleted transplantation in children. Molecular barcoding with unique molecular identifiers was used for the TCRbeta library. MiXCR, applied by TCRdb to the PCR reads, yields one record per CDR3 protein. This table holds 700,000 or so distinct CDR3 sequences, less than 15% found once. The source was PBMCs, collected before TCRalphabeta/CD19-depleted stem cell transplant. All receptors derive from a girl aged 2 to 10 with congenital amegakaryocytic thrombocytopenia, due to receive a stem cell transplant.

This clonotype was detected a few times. The CDR3 region has the DNA TGTGCCAGCCGCCCCACAGCGGGAGCTTACGAGCAGTACTTC. Translating gives CASRPTAGAYEQYF. The rearrangement joins TRBV27 to TRBJ2-7, with TRBD2 identical over 8 bases. V dropped 8 bases and J dropped 4; count of bases not matched to a gene: 10. Per germline, CDR1 MNHEY and CDR2 SMNVEV (reference sequence). CDR3 length: 14 amino acids.

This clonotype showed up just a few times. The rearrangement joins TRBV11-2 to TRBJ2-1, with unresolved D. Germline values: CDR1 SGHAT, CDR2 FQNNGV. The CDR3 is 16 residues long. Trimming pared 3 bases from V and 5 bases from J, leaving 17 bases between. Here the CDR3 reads CASSLRGFRIHNEQFF. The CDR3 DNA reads TGTGCCAGCAGCTTGAGAGGTTTTCGAATACACAATGAGCAGTTCTTC.

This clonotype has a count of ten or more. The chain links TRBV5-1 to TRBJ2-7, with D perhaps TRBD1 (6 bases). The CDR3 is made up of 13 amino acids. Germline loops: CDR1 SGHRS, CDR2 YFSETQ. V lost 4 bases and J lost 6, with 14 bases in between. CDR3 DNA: TGCGCCAGCAGCCCAGGGACATCGGGCGAGCAGTACTTC. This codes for CASSPGTSGEQYF.

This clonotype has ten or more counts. The DNA for the CDR3 is TGTGCCAGCAGTAACAGGGGGACTGAAGCTTTCTTT. Its translation is CASSNRGTEAFF. V usage is TRBV12-3 or TRBV12-4 and J usage is TRBJ1-1; 8 bases are shared with TRBD1. Trimming at V came to 5 bases and at J to 5 bases, leaving 1 base not matched to a gene. The CDR3 length is 12 residues.

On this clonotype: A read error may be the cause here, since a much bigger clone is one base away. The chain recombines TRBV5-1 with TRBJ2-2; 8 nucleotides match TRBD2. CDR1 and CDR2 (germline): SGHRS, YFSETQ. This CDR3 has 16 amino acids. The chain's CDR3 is CASSLFGSGNIGELFF. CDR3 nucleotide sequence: TGCGCCAGCAGCTTGTTCGGTAGCGGGAACATCGGGGAGCTGTTTTTT.

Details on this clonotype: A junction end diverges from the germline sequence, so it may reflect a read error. CDR3 protein: CASSLSGTNEKPFF. CDR3 DNA: TGTGCCAGCAGCTTGAGCGGGACTAATGAAAAACCGTTTTTT. J is TRBJ1-4 and V is TRBV5-5; tentatively, D is TRBD1 (5 bases). CDR3 length equals 14 residues. Germline V CDR1 and CDR2: SGHKS, YYEKEE (reference sequence).

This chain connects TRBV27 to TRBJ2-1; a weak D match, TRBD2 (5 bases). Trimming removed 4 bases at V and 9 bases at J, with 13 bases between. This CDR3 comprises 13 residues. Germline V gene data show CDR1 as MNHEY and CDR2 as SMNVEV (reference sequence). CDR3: CASSSLLGSEQFF. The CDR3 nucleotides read TGTGCCAGCAGTTCCTTACTAGGTAGTGAGCAGTTCTTC.

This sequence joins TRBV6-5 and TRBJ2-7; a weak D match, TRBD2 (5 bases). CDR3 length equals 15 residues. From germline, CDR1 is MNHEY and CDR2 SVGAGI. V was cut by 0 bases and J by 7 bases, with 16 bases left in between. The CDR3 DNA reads TGTGCCAGCAGTTACTCCCTCGGGGTAGGCGGGGAGCAGTACTTC. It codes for CASSYSLGVGGEQYF.

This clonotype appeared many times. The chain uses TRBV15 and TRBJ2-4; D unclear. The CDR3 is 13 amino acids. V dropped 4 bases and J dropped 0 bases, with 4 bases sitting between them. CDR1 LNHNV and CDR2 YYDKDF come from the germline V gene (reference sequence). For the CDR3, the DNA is TGTGCCACCAGCACCGAAGCCAAAAACATTCAGTACTTC. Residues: CATSTEAKNIQYF. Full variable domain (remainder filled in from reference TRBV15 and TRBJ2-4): DAMVIQNPRYQVTQFGKPVTLSCSQTLNHNVMYWYQQKSSQAPKLLFHYYDKDFNNEADTPDNFQSRRPNTSFCFLDIRSPGLGDTAMYLCATSTEAKNIQYFGAGTRLSVL.

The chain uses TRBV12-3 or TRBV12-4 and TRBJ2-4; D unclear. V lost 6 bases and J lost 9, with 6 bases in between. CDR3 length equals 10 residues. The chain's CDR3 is CASSGVIQYF. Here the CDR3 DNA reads TGTGCCAGCAGCGGAGTCATTCAGTACTTC.

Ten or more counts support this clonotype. CDR3 DNA: TGTGCCAGCAGCTTCGGGGCGGGTCAGCCCCAGCATTTT. Protein sequence: CASSFGAGQPQHF. V and J are TRBV5-5 and TRBJ1-5; D might be TRBD1 (5 bases). Germline lookup yields CDR1 SGHKS and CDR2 YYEKEE (reference sequence). The CDR3 has 13 residues. V lost 2 bases and J lost 6, with 9 bases in between.

CDR3 region: CASSLRFNSGTFPSYEQYF. DNA for the CDR3: TGTGCCAGCAGTTTACGGTTTAATAGCGGGACCTTTCCTTCCTACGAGCAGTACTTC. The rearrangement joins TRBV28 to TRBJ2-7, with 8 bases matching TRBD2. There are 19 residues in the CDR3. Germline V gives CDR1 MDHEN, CDR2 SYDVKM. The J segment lost 1 base and the V segment lost 2 bases, leaving 16 bases of the junction unmatched.

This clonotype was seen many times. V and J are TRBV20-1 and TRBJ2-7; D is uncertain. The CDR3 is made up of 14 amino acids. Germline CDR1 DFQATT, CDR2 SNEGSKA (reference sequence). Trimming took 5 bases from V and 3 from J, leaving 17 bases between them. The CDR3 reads CSALNRPVSYEQYF. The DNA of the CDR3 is TGCAGTGCTCTCAATCGGCCCGTAAGCTACGAGCAGTACTTC.

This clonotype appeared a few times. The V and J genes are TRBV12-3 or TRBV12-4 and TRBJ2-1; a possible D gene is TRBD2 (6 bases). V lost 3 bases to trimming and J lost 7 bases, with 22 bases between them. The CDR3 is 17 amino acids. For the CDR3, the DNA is TGTGCCAGCAGTTTTTCCGCCGGGACCGGGGGAGAAAATGAGCAGTTCTTC. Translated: CASSFSAGTGGENEQFF.

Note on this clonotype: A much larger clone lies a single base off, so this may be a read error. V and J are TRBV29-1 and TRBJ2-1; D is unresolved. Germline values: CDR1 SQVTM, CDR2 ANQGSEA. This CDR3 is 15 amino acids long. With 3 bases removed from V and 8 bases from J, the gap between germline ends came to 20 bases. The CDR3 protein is CSVDAQWRRYDEQFF. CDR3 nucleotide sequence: TGCAGCGTTGACGCCCAGTGGCGGCGGTACGATGAGCAGTTCTTC.

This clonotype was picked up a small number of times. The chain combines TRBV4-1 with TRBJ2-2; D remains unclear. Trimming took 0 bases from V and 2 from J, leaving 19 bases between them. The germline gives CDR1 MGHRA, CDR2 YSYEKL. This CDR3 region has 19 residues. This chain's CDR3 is CASSQEGVGENYNTGELFF. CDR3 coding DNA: TGCGCCAGCAGCCAAGAAGGAGTGGGCGAAAACTACAACACCGGGGAGCTGTTTTTT.

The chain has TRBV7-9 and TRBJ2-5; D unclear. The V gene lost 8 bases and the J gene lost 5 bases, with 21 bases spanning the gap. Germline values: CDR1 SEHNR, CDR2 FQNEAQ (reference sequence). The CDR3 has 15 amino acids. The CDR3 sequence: CASAGGVLVLETQYF. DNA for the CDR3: TGTGCCAGCGCAGGTGGCGTGTTGGTTTTGGAGACCCAGTACTTC.

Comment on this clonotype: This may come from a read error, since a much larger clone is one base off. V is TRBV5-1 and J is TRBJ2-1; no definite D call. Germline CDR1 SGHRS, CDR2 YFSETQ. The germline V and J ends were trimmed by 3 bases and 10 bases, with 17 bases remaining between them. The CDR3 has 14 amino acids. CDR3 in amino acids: CASSSVLHKMEQFF. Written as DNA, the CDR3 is TGCGCCAGCAGCTCGGTCCTACACAAGATGGAGCAGTTCTTC.

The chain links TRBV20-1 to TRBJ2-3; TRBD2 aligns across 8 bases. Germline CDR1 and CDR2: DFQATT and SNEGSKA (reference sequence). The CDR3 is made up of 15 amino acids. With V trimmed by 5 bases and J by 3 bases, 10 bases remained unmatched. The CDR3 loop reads CSAAKRESPTDTQYF. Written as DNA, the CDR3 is TGCAGTGCTGCAAAGCGGGAGAGTCCGACAGATACGCAGTATTTT.

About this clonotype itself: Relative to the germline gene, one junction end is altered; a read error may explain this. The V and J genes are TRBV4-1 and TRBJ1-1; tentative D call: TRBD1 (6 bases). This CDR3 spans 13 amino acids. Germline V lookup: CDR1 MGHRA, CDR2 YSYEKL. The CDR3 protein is CASSQDNRGGLVF. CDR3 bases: TGCGCCAGCAGCCAAGATAACCGGGGGGGGCTGGTCTTT.

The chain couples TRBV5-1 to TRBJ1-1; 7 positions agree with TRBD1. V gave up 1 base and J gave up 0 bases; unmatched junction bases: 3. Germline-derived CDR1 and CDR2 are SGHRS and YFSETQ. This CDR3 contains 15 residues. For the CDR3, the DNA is TGCGCCAGCAGCTTGCGCCAGGGGGTGAACACTGAAGCTTTCTTT. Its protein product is CASSLRQGVNTEAFF.

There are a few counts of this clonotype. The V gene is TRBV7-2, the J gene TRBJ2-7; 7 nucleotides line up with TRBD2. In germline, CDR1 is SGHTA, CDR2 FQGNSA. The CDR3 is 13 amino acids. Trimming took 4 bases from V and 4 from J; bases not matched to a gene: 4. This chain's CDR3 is CASSSWGGYEQYF. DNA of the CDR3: TGTGCCAGCAGCTCATGGGGGGGGTACGAGCAGTACTTC. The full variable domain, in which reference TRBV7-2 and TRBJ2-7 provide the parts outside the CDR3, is GAGVSQSPSNKVTEKGKDVELRCDPISGHTALYWYRQSLGQGLEFLIYFQGNSAPDKSGLPSDRFSAERTGGSVSTLTIQRTQQEDSAVYLCASSSWGGYEQYFGPGTRLTVT.

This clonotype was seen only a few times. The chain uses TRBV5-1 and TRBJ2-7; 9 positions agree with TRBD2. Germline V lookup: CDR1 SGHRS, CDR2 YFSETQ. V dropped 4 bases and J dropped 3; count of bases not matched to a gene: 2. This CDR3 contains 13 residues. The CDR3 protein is CASSASGNYEQYF. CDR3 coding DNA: TGCGCCAGCAGCGCTAGCGGGAACTACGAGCAGTACTTC.

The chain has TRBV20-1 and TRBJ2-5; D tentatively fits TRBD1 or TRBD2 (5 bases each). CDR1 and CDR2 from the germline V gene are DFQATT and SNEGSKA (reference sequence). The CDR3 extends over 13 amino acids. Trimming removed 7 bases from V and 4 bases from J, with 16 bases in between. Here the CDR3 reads CSGTRDGRETQYF. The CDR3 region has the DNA TGCAGTGGAACCCGGGACGGACGAGAGACCCAGTACTTC.

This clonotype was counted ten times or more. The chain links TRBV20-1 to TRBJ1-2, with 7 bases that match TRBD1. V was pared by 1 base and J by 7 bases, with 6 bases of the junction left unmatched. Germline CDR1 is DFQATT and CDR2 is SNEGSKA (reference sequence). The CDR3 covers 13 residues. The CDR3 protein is CSARGSTGTGYTF. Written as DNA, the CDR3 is TGCAGTGCTAGAGGGTCGACAGGGACTGGCTACACCTTC.

The CDR3 sequence is CASSKLAVSTDTQYF. DNA for the CDR3: TGTGCCAGCAGCAAACTAGCGGTGAGCACAGATACGCAGTATTTT. The J gene is TRBJ2-3, the V gene TRBV7-9, with 8 bases matching TRBD2. Germline V gene data show CDR1 as SEHNR and CDR2 as FQNEAQ (reference sequence). CDR3 length equals 15 residues. Trimming removed 5 bases from V and 0 bases from J; junction bases left unmatched: 4.

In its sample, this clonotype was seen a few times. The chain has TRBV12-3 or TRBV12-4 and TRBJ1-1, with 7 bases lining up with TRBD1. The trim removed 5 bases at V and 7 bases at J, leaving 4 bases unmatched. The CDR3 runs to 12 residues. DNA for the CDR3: TGTGCCAGCAGTCTCGGGACAGTTGAAGCTTTCTTT. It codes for CASSLGTVEAFF.

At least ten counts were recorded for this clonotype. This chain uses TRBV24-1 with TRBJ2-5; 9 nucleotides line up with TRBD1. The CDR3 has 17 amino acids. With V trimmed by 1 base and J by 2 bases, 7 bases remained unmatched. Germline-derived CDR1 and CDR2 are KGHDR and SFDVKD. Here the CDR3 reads CATSDFKGQGLQETQYF. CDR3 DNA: TGTGCCACCAGTGATTTTAAAGGACAGGGGCTACAAGAGACCCAGTACTTC.

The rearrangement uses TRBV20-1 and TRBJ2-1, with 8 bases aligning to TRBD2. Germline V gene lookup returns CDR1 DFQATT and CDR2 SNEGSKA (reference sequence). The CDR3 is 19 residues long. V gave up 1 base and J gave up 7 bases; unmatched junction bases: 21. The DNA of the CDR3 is TGCAGTGCTAGAGGCCCCATTTTCGGACTAGCCTCAGAGGGGAATGAGCAGTTCTTC. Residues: CSARGPIFGLASEGNEQFF.